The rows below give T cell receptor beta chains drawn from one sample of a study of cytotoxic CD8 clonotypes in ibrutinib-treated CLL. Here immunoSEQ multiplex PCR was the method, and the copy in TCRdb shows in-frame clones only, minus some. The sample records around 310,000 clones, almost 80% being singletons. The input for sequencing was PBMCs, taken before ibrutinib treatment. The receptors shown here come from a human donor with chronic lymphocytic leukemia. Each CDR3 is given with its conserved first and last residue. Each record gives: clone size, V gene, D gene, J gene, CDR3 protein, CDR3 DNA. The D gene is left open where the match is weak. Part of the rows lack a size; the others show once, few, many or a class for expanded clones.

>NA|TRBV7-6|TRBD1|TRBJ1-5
CASSQGQGLSNQPQHF
TGTGCCAGCAGCCAGGGACAGGGGTTGAGCAATCAGCCCCAGCATTTT
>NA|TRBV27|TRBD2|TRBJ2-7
CASSLSAGRAYEQYF
TGTGCCAGCAGTTTGTCAGCGGGACGAGCCTACGAGCAGTACTTC
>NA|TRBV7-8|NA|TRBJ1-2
CATPGPDNLGREYGYTF
TGTGCCACCCCGGGGCCAGATAACCTCGGACGGGAATATGGCTACACCTTC
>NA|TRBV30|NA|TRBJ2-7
CAWKRGLVSYEQYF
TGTGCCTGGAAACGCGGGCTGGTCTCCTACGAGCAGTACTTC
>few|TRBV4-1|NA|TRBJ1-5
CASSQSITRGPNQPQHF
TGCGCCAGCAGCCAATCTATCACGAGGGGCCCCAATCAGCCCCAGCATTTT
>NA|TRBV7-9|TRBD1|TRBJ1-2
CASSLAGTGVGYTF
TGTGCCAGCAGCTTAGCCGGGACAGGGGTTGGCTACACCTTC
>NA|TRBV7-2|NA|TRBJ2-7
CASSLVGGNSYEQYF
TGTGCCAGCAGCTTAGTGGGCGGGAACTCCTACGAGCAGTACTTC
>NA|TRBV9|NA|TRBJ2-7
CASSEAGRYEQYF
TGTGCCAGCAGCGAGGCCGGGCGCTACGAGCAGTACTTC
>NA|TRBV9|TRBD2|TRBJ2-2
CASSPRLAGSSGELFF
TGTGCCAGCAGCCCCCGACTAGCGGGATCGTCCGGGGAGCTGTTTTTT
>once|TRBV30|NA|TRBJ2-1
CAWRADYNEQFF
TGTGCCTGGAGGGCGGACTACAATGAGCAGTTCTTC
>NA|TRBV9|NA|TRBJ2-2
CASSVAGVAGELFF
TGTGCCAGCAGCGTCGCCGGAGTGGCCGGGGAGCTGTTTTTT
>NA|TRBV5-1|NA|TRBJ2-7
CASSPNPTGPTGEQYF
TGCGCCAGCAGCCCAAATCCGACAGGCCCCACGGGGGAGCAGTACTTC
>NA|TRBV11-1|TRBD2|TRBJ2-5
CASSSLADQETQYF
TGTGCCAGCAGCTCACTAGCGGATCAAGAGACCCAGTACTTC
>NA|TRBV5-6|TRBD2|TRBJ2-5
CASSRRGEGQETQYF
TGTGCCAGCAGCCGGCGGGGGGAGGGCCAGGAGACCCAGTACTTC
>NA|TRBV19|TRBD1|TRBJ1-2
CASRGTGTGYGYTF
TGTGCCAGTAGAGGAACCGGGACAGGATATGGCTACACCTTC
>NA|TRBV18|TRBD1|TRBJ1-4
CASSPTLGQGSTNEKLFF
TGTGCCAGCTCACCGACATTGGGACAGGGGTCGACTAATGAAAAACTGTTTTTT
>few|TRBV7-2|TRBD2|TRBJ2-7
CASSRTSGTSGSSYEQYF
TGTGCCAGCAGCCGCACCTCCGGGACTAGCGGGAGTTCTTACGAGCAGTACTTC
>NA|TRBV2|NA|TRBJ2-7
CASSEAGGEQYF
TGTGCCAGCAGTGAAGCCGGGGGCGAGCAGTACTTC
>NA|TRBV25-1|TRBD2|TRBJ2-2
CASSDRASGSAGELFF
TGTGCCAGCAGTGATCGGGCTAGCGGGAGTGCCGGGGAGCTGTTTTTT
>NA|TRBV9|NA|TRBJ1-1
CASSVGPRLNTEAFF
TGTGCCAGCAGCGTAGGGCCAAGGTTGAACACTGAAGCTTTCTTT
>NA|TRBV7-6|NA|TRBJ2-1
CASRGRKSYNEQFF
TGTGCCAGCAGAGGGAGGAAGTCCTACAATGAGCAGTTCTTC
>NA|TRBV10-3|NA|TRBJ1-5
CAISESTGMNQPQHF
TGTGCCATCAGTGAGTCAACGGGTATGAATCAGCCCCAGCATTTT
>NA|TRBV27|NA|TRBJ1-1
CASSRLTHYTEAFF
TGTGCCAGCAGCAGACTGACACATTACACTGAAGCTTTCTTT
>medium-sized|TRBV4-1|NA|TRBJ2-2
CASSQDEWDAGTGELFF
TGCGCCAGCAGCCAAGATGAGTGGGACGCAGGAACCGGGGAGCTGTTTTTT
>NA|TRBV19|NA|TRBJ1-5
CASSILAVTHQPQHF
TGTGCCAGTAGTATCCTCGCGGTAACCCATCAGCCCCAGCATTTT
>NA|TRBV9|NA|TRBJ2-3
CASSVGTHTDTQYF
TGTGCCAGCAGCGTAGGGACTCACACAGATACGCAGTATTTT
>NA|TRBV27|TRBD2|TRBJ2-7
CASSKTSGSRPYEQYF
TGTGCCAGCAGTAAGACTAGCGGGAGTCGGCCCTACGAGCAGTACTTC
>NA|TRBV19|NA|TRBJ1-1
CASSLEGGSYNTEAFF
TGTGCCAGTAGTCTCGAAGGGGGGAGCTATAACACTGAAGCTTTCTTT
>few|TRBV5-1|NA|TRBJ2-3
CASSLSGTDTQYF
TGCGCCAGCAGCTTGTCTGGGACAGATACGCAGTATTTT
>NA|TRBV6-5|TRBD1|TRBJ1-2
CASSYSLTGTNYGYTF
TGTGCCAGCAGTTACTCATTGACAGGGACTAACTATGGCTACACCTTC
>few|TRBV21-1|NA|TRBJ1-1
CASSTSRPMNTEAFF
TGTGCCAGCAGCACAAGTAGGCCCATGAACACTGAAGCTTTCTTT
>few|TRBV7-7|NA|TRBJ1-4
CASSPSTGFDEKLFF
TGTGCCAGCAGCCCTAGCACAGGGTTCGATGAAAAACTGTTTTTT
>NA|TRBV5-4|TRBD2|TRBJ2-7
CASSLSSSGYEQYF
TGTGCCAGCAGCTTGTCGTCTAGCGGCTACGAGCAGTACTTC
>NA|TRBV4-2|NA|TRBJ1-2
CASSLGDGAESYGYTF
TGTGCCAGCAGCCTTGGTGACGGAGCAGAAAGTTATGGCTACACCTTC
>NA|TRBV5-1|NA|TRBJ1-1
CASSPDGKGTEAFF
TGCGCCAGCAGCCCGGACGGGAAGGGAACTGAAGCTTTCTTT
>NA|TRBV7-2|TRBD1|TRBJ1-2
CASSLAGTGDGYTF
TGTGCCAGCAGCTTAGCGGGGACAGGAGATGGCTACACCTTC
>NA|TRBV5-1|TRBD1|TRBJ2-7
CASSLGTGVPYEQYF
TGCGCCAGCAGCTTGGGGACAGGGGTTCCCTACGAGCAGTACTTC
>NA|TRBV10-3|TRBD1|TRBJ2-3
CAISSTQGAGSDTQYF
TGTGCCATCAGTTCCACACAGGGGGCTGGCTCAGATACGCAGTATTTT
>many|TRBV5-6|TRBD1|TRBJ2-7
CASSQGDRHYEQYF
TGTGCCAGCAGCCAGGGGGACAGGCACTACGAGCAGTACTTC
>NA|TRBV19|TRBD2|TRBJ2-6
CASSIFSTDFRSGRFGSGANVLTF
TGTGCCAGTAGTATTTTCTCGACGGATTTTCGTAGCGGGCGGTTCGGCTCTGGGGCCAACGTCCTGACTTTC
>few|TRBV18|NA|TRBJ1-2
CASSLKTRDSSGGYTF
TGTGCCAGCTCACTAAAAACCAGGGATTCTTCGGGTGGCTACACCTTC